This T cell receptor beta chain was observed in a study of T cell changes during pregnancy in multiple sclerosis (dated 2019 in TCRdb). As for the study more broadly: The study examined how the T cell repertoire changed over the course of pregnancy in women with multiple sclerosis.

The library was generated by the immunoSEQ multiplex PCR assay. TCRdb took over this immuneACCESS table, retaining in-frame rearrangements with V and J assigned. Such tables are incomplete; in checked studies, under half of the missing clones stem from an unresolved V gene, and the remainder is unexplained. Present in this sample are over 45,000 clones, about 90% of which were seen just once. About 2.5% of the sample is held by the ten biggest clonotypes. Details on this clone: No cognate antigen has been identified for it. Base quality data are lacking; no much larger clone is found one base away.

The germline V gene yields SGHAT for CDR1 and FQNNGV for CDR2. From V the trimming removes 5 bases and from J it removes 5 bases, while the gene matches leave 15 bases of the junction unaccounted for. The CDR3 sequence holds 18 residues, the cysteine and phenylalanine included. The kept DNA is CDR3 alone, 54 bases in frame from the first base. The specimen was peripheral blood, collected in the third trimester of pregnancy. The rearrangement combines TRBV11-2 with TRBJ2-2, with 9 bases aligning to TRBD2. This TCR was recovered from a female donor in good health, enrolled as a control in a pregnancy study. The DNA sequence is TGTGCCAGCAGCCGAGATGGTAGCGGGAGAAAGTCTACCGGGGAGCTGTTTTTT. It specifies CASSRDGSGRKSTGELFF.